The 10 T cell receptor beta chains below come from one sample, sequenced in a study of shared clonotypes between healthy human individuals. Some clones are missing from TCRdb's copy, which holds only in-frame ones; the method was immunoSEQ multiplex PCR. Of about 1 million clones in the sample, about 75% were seen once. Sequenced input: memory CD4+ T cells sorted from blood. Subset in this sample: CD45RA-negative fraction. These TCRs come from a young man in good health.

This clone was seen only a few times. The chain links TRBV5-1 to TRBJ1-4; D gene ambiguous. The CDR3 runs to 13 residues. Germline V gene data show CDR1 as SGHRS and CDR2 as YFSETQ. V lost 3 bases and J lost 4, with 7 bases in between. CDR3 nucleotide sequence: TGCGCCAGCAGCTCAAATCTTAATGAAAAACTGTTTTTT. Translation gives CASSSNLNEKLFF.

The chain is built from TRBV10-2 and TRBJ2-2; no reliable D call. This CDR3 has 11 residues. CDR1 and CDR2 (germline): WSHSY, SAAADI. The germline V and J ends were trimmed by 7 bases and 10 bases, with 10 bases remaining between them. CDR3 in DNA: TGCGCCAGCACCAGAGCCCAGGAGCTGTTTTTT. Translation: CASTRAQELFF.

The sample holds a few counts of this clone. V is TRBV9 and J is TRBJ1-2; D is perhaps TRBD1 (5 bases). The V gene lost 0 bases and the J gene lost 5 bases, with 14 bases spanning the gap. This CDR3 is built from 15 residues. The germline CDR1 and CDR2 sequences are SGDLS and YYNGEE. CDR3 sequence reads: CASSVDATAGYGYTF. For the CDR3, the DNA is TGTGCCAGCAGCGTAGATGCGACGGCAGGGTATGGCTACACCTTC.

This chain joins TRBV6-1 and TRBJ1-1; D is uncertain. The CDR3 covers 14 residues. Germline loops: CDR1 MNHNS, CDR2 SASEGT. Trimming removed 0 bases from V and 0 bases from J, with 5 bases in between. Here the CDR3 DNA reads TGTGCCAGCAGTGAAGCAGGACTGAACACTGAAGCTTTCTTT. Translating gives CASSEAGLNTEAFF.

This chain connects TRBV7-2 to TRBJ1-5, with TRBD1 matching over 7 bases. V gave up 0 bases and J gave up 0 bases; unmatched junction bases: 2. The length of the CDR3 is 16 residues. CDR1 and CDR2 (germline): SGHTA, FQGNSA. CDR3 in amino acids: CASSLAGQYSNQPQHF. The CDR3 DNA follows: TGTGCCAGCAGCTTAGCGGGACAGTATAGCAATCAGCCCCAGCATTTT.

The genes are TRBV28 and TRBJ2-3, with 8 bases fitting TRBD2. The CDR3 covers 16 residues. V was pared by 4 bases and J by 0 bases, with 6 bases of the junction left unmatched. From germline, CDR1 is MDHEN and CDR2 SYDVKM. The CDR3 coding sequence is TGTGCCAGCAGTTCGGATCTAGCGGGCAGCACAGATACGCAGTATTTT. Translating it yields CASSSDLAGSTDTQYF. Combining the CDR3 with reference TRBV28 and TRBJ2-3 gives the whole variable domain DVKVTQSSRYLVKRTGEKVFLECVQDMDHENMFWYRQDPGLGLRLIYFSYDVKMKEKGDIPEGYSVSREKKERFSLILESASTNQTSMYLCASSSDLAGSTDTQYFGPGTRLTVL.

V and J are TRBV5-1 and TRBJ2-2; no clear D gene. Per the germline V gene, CDR1 is SGHRS and CDR2 is YFSETQ. The CDR3 is made up of 15 amino acids. The V end was cut by 1 base, the J end by 0 bases, with 7 bases between. The CDR3 region is CASSLTPANTGELFF. In DNA, the CDR3 is TGCGCCAGCAGCTTGACACCAGCGAACACCGGGGAGCTGTTTTTT.

This clone appeared a few times. The gene calls are TRBV5-1 and TRBJ2-2; TRBD2 is a possible D gene (5 bases). Germline lookup yields CDR1 SGHRS and CDR2 YFSETQ. CDR3 length equals 14 residues. Trimming took 3 bases from V and 9 from J, leaving 15 bases between them. DNA for the CDR3: TGCGCCAGCAGCTCTGGCGGTGGACTCAGGGAGCTGTTTTTT. It specifies CASSSGGGLRELFF.

This sequence joins TRBV7-2 and TRBJ1-3; D is ambiguous. Germline V gene sequence: CDR1 SGHTA, CDR2 FQGNSA. This CDR3 is 14 amino acids long. Trimming left V 6 bases short and J 0 bases short, with 9 bases between. CDR3 amino acids: CASSPPNSGNTIYF. DNA for the CDR3: TGTGCCAGCAGTCCCCCCAACTCTGGAAACACCATATATTTT.

This clone has just a few counts. The chain is built from TRBV29-1 and TRBJ1-1, with TRBD1 as a possible D gene (5 bases). The CDR3 loop spans 13 amino acids. V lost 7 bases and J 1 base, leaving 13 bases between the germline ends. The V gene's germline CDR1 is SQVTM and CDR2 ANQGSEA. The CDR3 coding sequence is TGCAGCGCCACCCCAGGGACGAACACTGAAGCTTTCTTT. Translation gives CSATPGTNTEAFF.